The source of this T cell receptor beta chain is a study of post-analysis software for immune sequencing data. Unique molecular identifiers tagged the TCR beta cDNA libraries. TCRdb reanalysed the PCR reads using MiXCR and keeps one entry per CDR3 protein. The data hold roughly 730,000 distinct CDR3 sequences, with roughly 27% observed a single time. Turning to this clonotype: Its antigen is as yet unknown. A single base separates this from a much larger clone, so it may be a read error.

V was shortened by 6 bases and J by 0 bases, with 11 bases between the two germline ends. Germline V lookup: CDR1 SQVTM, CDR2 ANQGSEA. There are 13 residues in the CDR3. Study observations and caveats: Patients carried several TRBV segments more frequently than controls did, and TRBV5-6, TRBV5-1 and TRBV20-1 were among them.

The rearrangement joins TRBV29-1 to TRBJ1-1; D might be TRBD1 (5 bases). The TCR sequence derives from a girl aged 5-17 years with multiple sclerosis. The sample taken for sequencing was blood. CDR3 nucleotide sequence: TGCAGCGTCGGGGCAGCTCTGAACACTGAAGCTTTCTTT. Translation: CSVGAALNTEAFF.